Shown below are 27 T cell receptor beta chains from a single sample sequenced in a study of shared clonotypes between healthy human individuals (dated by TCRdb to about 2020). The method was the immunoSEQ multiplex PCR assay. This immuneACCESS table, as held by TCRdb, lists in-frame sequences with V and J called but not all clones. Of the missing ones, under half trace to an unresolved V gene in checked studies; the others have no known cause. Here the sample has hundreds of thousands of clones; 96% occur a single time. Of the sample, less than 0.12% falls within the top ten clones. CD8 naive samples were CD45RO-negative cells positively selected for CCR7, giving a CD45RA+CCR7+ population that excluded TemRA cells. Sequencing used naive CD8+ T cells sorted from blood. The cell subset or site label here, explained by the study, means: CD45RA+CCR7+. These receptors were taken from a woman aged 30 to 39 in good health.

Of note for this clone: The same CDR3 arises from other DNA sequences in this sample as well. The chain joins TRBV9 to TRBJ2-3; no clear D. V was clipped by 2 bases and J by 0 bases, with 7 bases between them. The CDR3 has 14 amino acids. CDR1 is SGDLS and CDR2 is YYNGEE in the germline V gene. For the CDR3, the DNA is TGTGCCAGCAGCGTGGGTTCTAGCACAGATACGCAGTATTTT. Translation gives CASSVGSSTDTQYF.

The chain combines TRBV21-1 with TRBJ1-4; the D call of TRBD1 is as the table states it, not checked on the DNA. TRBV21-1 is classified as a pseudogene. This CDR3 contains 18 residues. The DNA for the CDR3 is TGTGCCAGCATGCGGGTACAGGGGGAAGATGCGACTAATGAAAAACTGTTTTTT. Translation gives CASMRVQGEDATNEKLFF.

This clone occurred once. The chain employs TRBV27 and TRBJ2-1; D gene ambiguous. CDR1 and CDR2 (germline): MNHEY, SMNVEV (reference sequence). The germline V and J ends were trimmed by 8 bases and 9 bases, with 14 bases remaining between them. This CDR3 is 12 amino acids long. The CDR3 region has the DNA TGTGCCAGCCACCCCGGTGGCGGTGAGCAGTTCTTC. This encodes CASHPGGGEQFF.

The chain combines TRBV15 with TRBJ2-7, with D unclear. From germline, CDR1 is LNHNV and CDR2 YYDKDF (reference sequence). V lost 0 bases, J lost 2 bases, and 14 bases lay in between. There are 16 residues in the CDR3. The chain's CDR3 is CATSRDTVGFPYEQYF. DNA of the CDR3: TGTGCCACCAGCAGAGATACTGTGGGGTTCCCCTACGAGCAGTACTTC.

The gene calls are TRBV5-6 and TRBJ2-6; D might be TRBD1 (6 bases). The CDR3 totals 13 residues. Germline loops: CDR1 SGHDT, CDR2 YYEEEE. The ends were cut back, 3 bases at V and 8 bases at J, with 9 bases in the middle. CDR3 region: CASSYDRSNVLTF. DNA of the CDR3: TGTGCCAGCAGCTATGACAGGTCCAACGTCCTGACTTTC.

The chain has TRBV13 and TRBJ1-2; 10 nucleotides agree with TRBD1. The CDR3 covers 15 residues. With 7 bases clipped from V and 2 bases from J, the junction kept 7 bases outside the gene matches. Germline loops: CDR1 PRHDT, CDR2 FYEKMQ (reference sequence). The CDR3 DNA is TGTGCCAGCAACACCGGGACAGGGGAGAACTATGGCTACACCTTC. Translating gives CASNTGTGENYGYTF.

Comments on this clone: Other DNA sequences in the sample encode the same CDR3. The rearrangement joins TRBV27 to TRBJ2-7; 11 positions agree with TRBD2. CDR3 size: 14 residues. The V gene's germline CDR1 is MNHEY and CDR2 SMNVEV (reference sequence). Trimming cost V 5 bases and J 3 bases; bases outside gene matches: 3. CDR3 amino acids: CASSPGTSGYEQYF. DNA of the CDR3: TGTGCCAGCAGTCCCGGGACTAGCGGCTACGAGCAGTACTTC.

With regard to this clone: The same CDR3 arises from other DNA sequences in this sample as well. For the CDR3, the DNA is TGTGCCAGCAGTTTGGGACAGGGTCCCAATGAGCAGTTCTTC. It translates to CASSLGQGPNEQFF. The chain has TRBV27 and TRBJ2-1; 9 bases map to TRBD1. Germline CDR1 is MNHEY and CDR2 is SMNVEV (reference sequence). The CDR3 has 14 amino acids. V trimming: 3 bases; J trimming: 6 bases; junction bases outside the gene matches: 3.

The chain recombines TRBV7-9 with TRBJ2-7, with D possibly called TRBD1 or TRBD2 (5 bases each). CDR1 is SEHNR and CDR2 is FQNEAQ in the germline V gene (reference sequence). The CDR3 contains 13 residues. V was trimmed by 5 bases and J by 6 bases, leaving 14 bases between them. In DNA, the CDR3 is TGTGCCAGCAGCGATTGGGACCACGGCGAGCAGTACTTC. Amino acid sequence: CASSDWDHGEQYF.

The chain uses TRBV30 and TRBJ1-5; tentatively, D is TRBD1 (6 bases). Per the germline V gene, CDR1 is GTSNPN and CDR2 is SVGIG (reference sequence). Trimming stripped 0 bases from V and 2 bases from J, with 14 bases between. This CDR3 spans 16 amino acids. The CDR3 loop is CAWSVRGGMGNQPQHF. CDR3 nucleotides: TGTGCCTGGAGTGTACGAGGGGGGATGGGCAATCAGCCCCAGCATTTT. Drawing the rest from reference TRBV30 and TRBJ1-5, the complete variable domain is SQTIHQWPATLVQPVGSPLSLECTVEGTSNPNLYWYRQAAGRGLQLLFYSVGIGQISSEVPQNLSASRPQDRQFILSSKKLLLSDSGFYLCAWSVRGGMGNQPQHFGDGTRLSIL.

The chain links TRBV29-1 to TRBJ2-7; 10 positions match TRBD1. Trimming cost V 6 bases and J 4 bases; bases outside gene matches: 9. There are 14 residues in the CDR3. From germline, CDR1 is SQVTM and CDR2 ANQGSEA. The CDR3 DNA reads as TGCAGCGTAACCACCGGGACAGGGGATTACGAGCAGTACTTC. This gives the protein CSVTTGTGDYEQYF.

The V gene is TRBV5-1, the J gene TRBJ2-1; 7 nucleotides line up with TRBD1. This CDR3 contains 14 residues. V lost 4 bases and J lost 4; bases outside the gene matches: 5. CDR1 and CDR2 (germline): SGHRS, YFSETQ. The CDR3 sequence: CASSRDREYNEQFF. In DNA form, the CDR3 reads TGCGCCAGCAGCCGGGACAGAGAATACAATGAGCAGTTCTTC.

The V call is TRBV13, the J call TRBJ2-1; the D is unclear. This CDR3 spans 15 amino acids. Trimming took 1 base from V and 12 from J, leaving 19 bases between them. Germline V lookup: CDR1 PRHDT, CDR2 FYEKMQ (reference sequence). This CDR3 reads CASSLARISAWGQFF. The CDR3 DNA is TGTGCCAGCAGCTTAGCCAGGATCTCCGCGTGGGGGCAGTTCTTC.

This rearrangement joins TRBV10-3 to TRBJ1-1; maybe TRBD1 (5 bases). V lost 0 bases and J lost 1, with 12 bases in between. CDR3 length: 16 amino acids. Germline lookup yields CDR1 ENHRY and CDR2 SYGVKD. In nucleotides, the CDR3 is TGTGCCATCAGTGAGTCGACTCGACAGCCGAACACTGAAGCTTTCTTT. It is translated as CAISESTRQPNTEAFF.

The J gene is TRBJ2-5, the V gene TRBV9; TRBD2 is a possible D gene (5 bases). The tail of the sequence fits TRBJ2-7 better, so the J call may be wrong. The CDR3 spans 16 residues. The germline gives CDR1 SGDLS, CDR2 YYNGEE. The CDR3 DNA follows: TGTGCCAGCAGTGTATCTCCCTCGGGAAGGCACGGCGAGCAGTACTTC. This codes for CASSVSPSGRHGEQYF.

This sequence joins TRBV6-6 and TRBJ2-7; D is perhaps TRBD1 (5 bases). The CDR3 is 13 amino acids. V lost 0 bases and J 3 bases, leaving 6 bases between the germline ends. The germline V gene has CDR1 MNHNY and CDR2 SVGAGI (reference sequence). CDR3: CASSYSTVYEQYF. The CDR3 DNA sequence: TGTGCCAGCAGTTACTCGACAGTCTACGAGCAGTACTTC.

The chain couples TRBV27 to TRBJ2-2; D call uncertain. This CDR3 region has 14 residues. CDR1 and CDR2 (germline): MNHEY, SMNVEV (reference sequence). V was trimmed by 3 bases and J by 6 bases, leaving 11 bases between them. CDR3 protein: CASSLSQRPGELFF. CDR3 DNA sequence: TGTGCCAGCAGTTTGTCTCAGAGGCCCGGGGAGCTGTTTTTT.

A note on this clone: One end of the junction does not line up with germline, which may come from a read error. The chain is built from TRBV9 and TRBJ2-1; D gene uncertain. Germline V CDR1 and CDR2: SGDLS, YYNGEE. The CDR3 covers 11 residues. This CDR3 reads CASSSNNEQFF. In nucleotides, the CDR3 is TGTGCCAGCAGCTCCAACAATGAGCAGTTCTTC.

V gene TRBV4-1 combines with J gene TRBJ2-7, with 10 bases fitting TRBD1. The germline CDR1 and CDR2 sequences are MGHRA and YSYEKL. The CDR3 runs to 15 residues. Trimming took 3 bases from V and 2 from J; bases not matched to a gene: 4. The CDR3 loop is CASSHRGQGAYEQYF. The DNA for the CDR3 is TGCGCCAGCAGCCACCGAGGACAGGGGGCCTACGAGCAGTACTTC.

The V call is TRBV5-8, the J call TRBJ1-5; no definite D call. V was shortened by 0 bases and J by 4 bases, with 11 bases between the two germline ends. The CDR3 covers 15 residues. Per the germline V gene, CDR1 is SGHTS and CDR2 is YDEGEE. The CDR3 nucleotides read TGTGCCAGCAGCTTGGAAGGAAGACGAAATCAGCCCCAGCATTTT. Translating gives CASSLEGRRNQPQHF.

The chain joins TRBV10-2 to TRBJ2-1; 8 bases are a match to TRBD1. Per the germline V gene, CDR1 is WSHSY and CDR2 is SAAADI. The CDR3 covers 15 residues. The V gene end was trimmed by 4 bases and the J gene end by 2 bases; junction bases not matched to a gene: 4. CDR3 region: CASSGGDRTYNEQFF. CDR3 nucleotide sequence: TGCGCCAGCAGTGGGGGGGACAGGACCTACAATGAGCAGTTCTTC.

The gene calls are TRBV16 and TRBJ2-7, with 11 bases fitting TRBD1. CDR1 and CDR2 (germline): KGHSY, FQNENV. V gave up 0 bases and J gave up 5 bases; unmatched junction bases: 6. The CDR3 runs to 16 residues. The CDR3 DNA reads as TGTGCCAGCAGCCAATCCTCCGGACAGGGGGCGCACGAGCAGTACTTC. It is translated as CASSQSSGQGAHEQYF.

V and J are TRBV11-2 and TRBJ2-7, with D perhaps matching TRBD1 or TRBD2 (5 bases each). The CDR3 is made up of 13 amino acids. Germline CDR1 is SGHAT and CDR2 is FQNNGV. Trimming pared 1 base from V and 6 bases from J, leaving 10 bases between. CDR3 loop: CASSLVGGSEQYF. As DNA, the CDR3 is TGTGCCAGCAGCTTAGTTGGGGGATCCGAGCAGTACTTC.

V and J are TRBV6-4 and TRBJ2-3, with D tentatively TRBD2 (6 bases). The germline gives CDR1 MRHNA, CDR2 SNTAGT. V lost 3 bases and J 2 bases, leaving 15 bases between the germline ends. The CDR3 sequence is 16 residues long. The CDR3 loop is CASSEPGVPPTDTQYF. The CDR3, as DNA: TGTGCCAGCAGTGAACCGGGAGTTCCCCCCACAGATACGCAGTATTTT.

The chain carries TRBV5-4 and TRBJ1-1; tentative D call: TRBD1 (5 bases). Germline V gene data show CDR1 as SGHNT and CDR2 as YYREEE (reference sequence). The CDR3 extends over 14 amino acids. Between the trimmed V and J ends, which lost 3 bases and 3 bases, there was a span of 12 bases. As DNA, the CDR3 is TGTGCCAGCAGCTCGAGCGGGGCGGACACTGAAGCTTTCTTT. This sequence encodes CASSSSGADTEAFF.

This clone has only one observation. CDR3 DNA: TGCAGCGCCTGGACAGGGGACCAAGAGACCCAGTACTTC. It codes for CSAWTGDQETQYF. This sequence joins TRBV29-1 and TRBJ2-5; 9 bases are shared with TRBD1. Looked up from germline, CDR1 is SQVTM and CDR2 is ANQGSEA. CDR3 length equals 13 residues. V lost 7 bases and J lost 0; bases outside the gene matches: 3.

J is TRBJ2-7 and V is TRBV6-1, with D perhaps TRBD1 or TRBD2 (5 bases each). V gave up 6 bases and J gave up 0 bases, with 12 bases separating them. The germline V gene has CDR1 MNHNS and CDR2 SASEGT. The CDR3 is 14 amino acids. DNA for the CDR3: TGTGCCAGCAGCGGGACGGCGAGCTCCTACGAGCAGTACTTC. It is translated as CASSGTASSYEQYF.